Listed below are T cell receptor beta chains from one sample, sequenced in a study of blood T cell repertoires in COVID-19. The repertoire was sequenced with immunoSEQ multiplex PCR; TCRdb's copy has only in-frame clones and lacks some. The sample records 50,000 or so clones, over 75% being singletons. Sequencing used peripheral blood. These receptors were collected from a human donor in a cohort sampled during active COVID-19. Both conserved end residues are part of each CDR3. The order of the fields is V gene, J gene, D gene, clone size, CDR3 protein, CDR3 DNA. The D gene is left open where the match is weak. Clone size is not always given. Where it is, it says once, few, many or a class for expanded clones.

>TRBV24-1|TRBJ2-3|TRBD1|once
CATSDLPSGQGEGDTQYF
TGTGCCACCAGTGATTTACCCTCCGGACAGGGGGAAGGGGATACGCAGTATTTT
>TRBV12-3/TRBV12-4|TRBJ2-7|TRBD1|NA
CASSPGQGEKQYF
TGTGCCAGCAGCCCTGGACAGGGTGAGAAGCAGTACTTC
>TRBV5-4|TRBJ2-1|TRBD2|NA
CASSWPSGDYNEQFF
TGTGCCAGCAGCTGGCCCAGCGGGGATTACAATGAGCAGTTCTTC
>TRBV5-6|TRBJ2-7|NA|few
CASSLPTSKGSYEQYF
TGTGCCAGCAGCTTGCCTACTAGTAAGGGCTCCTACGAGCAGTACTTC
>TRBV5-1|TRBJ1-1|NA|NA
CASSLVQGDTEAFF
TGCGCCAGCAGCTTGGTACAGGGAGACACTGAAGCTTTCTTT
>TRBV28|TRBJ2-7|NA|NA
CASSLSELKHEQYF
TGTGCCAGCAGTTTATCGGAGCTTAAACACGAGCAGTACTTC
>TRBV7-8|TRBJ2-2|TRBD1|NA
CASSWGQLNTGELFF
TGTGCCAGCAGCTGGGGACAGTTAAACACCGGGGAGCTGTTTTTT
>TRBV6-1|TRBJ2-3|TRBD2|NA
CASSELAGVADTQYF
TGTGCCAGCAGTGAACTAGCGGGAGTAGCAGATACGCAGTATTTT
>TRBV30|TRBJ2-3|NA|NA
CAWTLGGSSTDTQYF
TGTGCCTGGACCCTCGGGGGTTCTAGCACAGATACGCAGTATTTT
>TRBV5-6|TRBJ2-2|TRBD1|NA
CASSFWDRANTGELFF
TGTGCCAGCAGCTTTTGGGACAGGGCGAACACCGGGGAGCTGTTTTTT
>TRBV2|TRBJ1-2|NA|NA
CASSEELPPLNYGYTF
TGTGCCAGCAGTGAAGAGCTCCCCCCACTTAACTATGGCTACACCTTC
>TRBV11-3|TRBJ2-3|TRBD2|NA
CASSLDTGTSVADTQYF
TGTGCCAGCAGCTTAGATACCGGGACTAGCGTGGCAGATACGCAGTATTTT
>TRBV5-1|TRBJ2-3|NA|NA
CASSLNRPSTDTQYF
TGCGCCAGCAGCTTGAACAGGCCTAGCACAGATACGCAGTATTTT
>TRBV12-3/TRBV12-4|TRBJ1-1|NA|NA
CASSFQNTEAFF
TGTGCCAGCAGTTTTCAGAACACTGAAGCTTTCTTT
>TRBV29-1|TRBJ2-7|TRBD1|once
CSVGTDRDLYEQYF
TGCAGCGTGGGAACGGACAGGGACCTCTACGAGCAGTACTTC
>TRBV2|TRBJ1-3|NA|NA
CASSERTAVTSSGNTIYF
TGTGCCAGCAGTGAGAGGACAGCAGTAACCTCCTCTGGAAACACCATATATTTT
>TRBV20-1|TRBJ1-2|TRBD1|NA
CSASETGRTLDYGYTF
TGCAGTGCTAGTGAGACAGGGAGGACCTTGGACTATGGCTACACCTTC
>TRBV7-9|TRBJ1-2|NA|NA
CASSLGEGNHGYTF
TGTGCCAGCAGCTTAGGTGAGGGAAACCATGGCTACACCTTC
>TRBV25-1|TRBJ1-2|NA|NA
CASSRNGLSPYGYTF
TGTGCCAGCAGCCGTAACGGTCTTTCTCCATATGGCTACACCTTC
>TRBV4-1|TRBJ2-7|NA|NA
CASSQDLAGSYEQYF
TGCGCCAGCAGCCAAGATTTGGCAGGGTCCTACGAGCAGTACTTC
>TRBV15|TRBJ1-4|NA|once
CATSRGSTGFNEKLFF
TGTGCCACCAGCAGGGGTTCAACAGGGTTTAATGAAAAACTGTTTTTT
>TRBV6-5|TRBJ2-2|NA|NA
CASSREWGNTGELFF
TGTGCCAGCAGTCGGGAATGGGGTAACACCGGGGAGCTGTTTTTT
>TRBV5-6|TRBJ2-3|TRBD1|NA
CASSIRGDRGQSDTQYF
TGTGCCAGCAGCATACGAGGCGACAGGGGGCAGTCAGATACGCAGTATTTT
>TRBV5-1|TRBJ2-3|TRBD1|NA
CASTPQGSGTDTQYF
TGCGCCAGCACGCCACAGGGGTCCGGGACAGATACGCAGTATTTT
>TRBV2|TRBJ1-2|NA|NA
CASDGETNYGYTF
TGTGCCAGCGATGGGGAGACTAACTATGGCTACACCTTC
>TRBV5-6|TRBJ2-3|TRBD1|once
CASSLARGLNTDTQYF
TGTGCCAGCAGCTTGGCTAGGGGGCTTAACACAGATACGCAGTATTTT
>TRBV24-1|TRBJ2-6|NA|NA
CATSDPRSPPVLTF
TGTGCCACCAGTGACCCTAGGTCTCCCCCCGTCCTGACTTTC
>TRBV28|TRBJ2-7|TRBD1|NA
CASTAGQGTYEQYF
TGTGCCAGCACCGCGGGACAGGGTACTTACGAGCAGTACTTC
>TRBV3-1/TRBV3-2|TRBJ2-3|TRBD2|NA
CASSQAGLATDTQYF
TGTGCCAGCAGCCAAGCCGGACTAGCCACAGATACGCAGTATTTT
>TRBV3-1/TRBV3-2|TRBJ2-3|NA|once
CASSRRGGDTQYF
TGTGCCAGCAGTAGGCGGGGCGGCGATACGCAGTATTTT
>TRBV29-1|TRBJ2-7|NA|NA
CSVLLDEQYF
TGCAGCGTCCTTCTCGACGAGCAGTACTTC
>TRBV30|TRBJ2-6|NA|NA
CAGDSSGANVLTF
TGTGCCGGTGACAGCTCTGGGGCCAACGTCCTGACTTTC
>TRBV24-1|TRBJ2-2|NA|NA
CATKEDSYTGELFF
TGTGCCACCAAGGAGGACAGCTACACCGGGGAGCTGTTTTTT
>TRBV5-6|TRBJ1-5|NA|NA
CASSLYREHNQPQHF
TGTGCCAGCAGCTTGTACAGAGAACACAATCAGCCCCAGCATTTT
>TRBV5-5|TRBJ2-3|NA|NA
CASSFQASTDTQYF
TGTGCCAGCAGCTTCCAGGCGAGCACAGATACGCAGTATTTT
>TRBV19|TRBJ2-3|NA|NA
CASSTRGATSTDTQYF
TGTGCCAGTAGTACGCGGGGCGCCACTAGCACAGATACGCAGTATTTT
>TRBV11-2|TRBJ2-7|TRBD2|NA
CASTILPGLAGGSSYEQYF
TGTGCCAGCACCATCTTGCCGGGACTAGCGGGGGGAAGCTCCTACGAGCAGTACTTC
>TRBV5-1|TRBJ2-7|NA|NA
CASSLNAGFYEQYF
TGCGCCAGCAGCTTGAATGCAGGATTCTACGAGCAGTACTTC
>TRBV5-4|TRBJ2-1|NA|NA
CASSPRMSSYNEQFF
TGTGCCAGCTCCCCTAGGATGAGCTCCTACAATGAGCAGTTCTTC
>TRBV21-1|TRBJ2-7|NA|NA
CASSKGTGTVSYEQYF
TGTGCCAGCAGCAAAGGGACCGGGACAGTCTCCTACGAGCAGTACTTC